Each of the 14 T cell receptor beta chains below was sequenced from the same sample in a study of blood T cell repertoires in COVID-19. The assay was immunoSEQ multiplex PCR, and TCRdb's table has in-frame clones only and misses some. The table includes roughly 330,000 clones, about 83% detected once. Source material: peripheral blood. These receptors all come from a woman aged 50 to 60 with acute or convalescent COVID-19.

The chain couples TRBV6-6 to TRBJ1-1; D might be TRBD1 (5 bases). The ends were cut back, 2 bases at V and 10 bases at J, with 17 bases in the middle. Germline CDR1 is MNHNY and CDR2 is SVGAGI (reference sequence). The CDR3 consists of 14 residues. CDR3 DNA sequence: TGTGCCAGCAGTTACCTGACAGCACCCTGGGGAGCTTTCTTT. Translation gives CASSYLTAPWGAFF.

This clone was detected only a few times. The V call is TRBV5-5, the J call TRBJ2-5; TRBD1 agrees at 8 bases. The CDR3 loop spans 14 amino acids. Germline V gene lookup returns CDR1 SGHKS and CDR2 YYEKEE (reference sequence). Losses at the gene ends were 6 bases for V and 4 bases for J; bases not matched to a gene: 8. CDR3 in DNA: TGTGCCAGCACTCTTGGACAGGGCAGAGAGACCCAGTACTTC. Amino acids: CASTLGQGRETQYF. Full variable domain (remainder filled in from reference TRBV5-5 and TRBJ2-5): DAGVTQSPTHLIKTRGQQVTLRCSPISGHKSVSWYQQVLGQGPQFIFQYYEKEERGRGNFPDRFSARQFPNYSSELNVNALLLGDSALYLCASTLGQGRETQYFGPGTRLLVL.

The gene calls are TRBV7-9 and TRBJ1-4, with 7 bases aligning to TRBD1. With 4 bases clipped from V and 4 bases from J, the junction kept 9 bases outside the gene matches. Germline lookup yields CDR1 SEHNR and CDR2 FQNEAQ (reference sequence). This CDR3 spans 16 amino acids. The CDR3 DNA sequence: TGTGCCAGCAGCTCCAACCTGGGACAGCTTAATGAAAAACTGTTTTTT. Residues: CASSSNLGQLNEKLFF.

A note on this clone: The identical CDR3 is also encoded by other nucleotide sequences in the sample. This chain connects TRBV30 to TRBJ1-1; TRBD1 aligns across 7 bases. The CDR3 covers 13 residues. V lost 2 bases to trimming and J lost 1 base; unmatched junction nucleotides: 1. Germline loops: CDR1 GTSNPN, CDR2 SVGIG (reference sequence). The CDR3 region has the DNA TGTGCCTGGAGTTGGGACAGGAACACTGAAGCTTTCTTT. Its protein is CAWSWDRNTEAFF. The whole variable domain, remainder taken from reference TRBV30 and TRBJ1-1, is SQTIHQWPATLVQPVGSPLSLECTVEGTSNPNLYWYRQAAGRGLQLLFYSVGIGQISSEVPQNLSASRPQDRQFILSSKKLLLSDSGFYLCAWSWDRNTEAFFGQGTRLTVV.

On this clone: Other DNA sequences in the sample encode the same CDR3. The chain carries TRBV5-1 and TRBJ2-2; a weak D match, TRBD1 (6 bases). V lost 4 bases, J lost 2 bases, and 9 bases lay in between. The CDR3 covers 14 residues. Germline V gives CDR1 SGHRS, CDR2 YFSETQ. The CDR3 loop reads CASSLGTNTGELFF. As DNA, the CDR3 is TGCGCCAGCAGCCTCGGGACAAACACCGGGGAGCTGTTTTTT. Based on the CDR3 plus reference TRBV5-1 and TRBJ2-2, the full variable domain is KAGVTQTPRYLIKTRGQQVTLSCSPISGHRSVSWYQQTPGQGLQFLFEYFSETQRNKGNFPGRFSGRQFSNSRSEMNVSTLELGDSALYLCASSLGTNTGELFFGEGSRLTVL.

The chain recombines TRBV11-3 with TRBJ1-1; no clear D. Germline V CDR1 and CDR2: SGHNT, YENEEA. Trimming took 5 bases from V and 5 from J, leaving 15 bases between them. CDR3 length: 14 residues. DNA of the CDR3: TGTGCCAGCAGCAGCTCCACGAGCTCTACTGAAGCTTTCTTT. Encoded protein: CASSSSTSSTEAFF.

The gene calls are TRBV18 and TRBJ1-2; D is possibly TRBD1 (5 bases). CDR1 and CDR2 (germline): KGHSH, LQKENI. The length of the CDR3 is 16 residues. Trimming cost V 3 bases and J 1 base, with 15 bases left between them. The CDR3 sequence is CASSPVLGDGNYGYTF. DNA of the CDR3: TGTGCCAGCTCACCGGTGCTAGGGGATGGTAACTATGGCTACACCTTC.

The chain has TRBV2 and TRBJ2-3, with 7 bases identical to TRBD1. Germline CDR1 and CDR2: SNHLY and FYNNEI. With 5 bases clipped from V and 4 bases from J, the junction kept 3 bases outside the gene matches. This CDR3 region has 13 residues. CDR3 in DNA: TGTGCCAGCAGTTTTACAGGGGCAGATACGCAGTATTTT. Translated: CASSFTGADTQYF.

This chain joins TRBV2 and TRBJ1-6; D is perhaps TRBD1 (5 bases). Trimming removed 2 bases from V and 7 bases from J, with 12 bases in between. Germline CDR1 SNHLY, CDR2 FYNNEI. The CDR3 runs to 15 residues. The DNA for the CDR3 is TGTGCCAGCAGTGAAACGCGGGACGGGAATTCACCCCTCCACTTT. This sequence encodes CASSETRDGNSPLHF.

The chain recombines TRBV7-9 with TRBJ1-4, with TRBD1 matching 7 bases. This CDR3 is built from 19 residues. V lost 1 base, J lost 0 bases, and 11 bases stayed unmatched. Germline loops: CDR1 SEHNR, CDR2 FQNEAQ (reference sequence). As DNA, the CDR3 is TGTGCCAGCAGCTTAGGTCTGGGGCAGGGGGTCGCAACTAATGAAAAACTGTTTTTT. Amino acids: CASSLGLGQGVATNEKLFF.

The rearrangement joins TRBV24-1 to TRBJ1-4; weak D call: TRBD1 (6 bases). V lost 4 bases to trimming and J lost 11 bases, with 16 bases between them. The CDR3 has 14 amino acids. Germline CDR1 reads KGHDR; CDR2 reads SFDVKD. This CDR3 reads CATSDSRQRGKLFF. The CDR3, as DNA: TGTGCCACCAGTGACTCCAGACAGAGGGGGAAACTGTTTTTT.

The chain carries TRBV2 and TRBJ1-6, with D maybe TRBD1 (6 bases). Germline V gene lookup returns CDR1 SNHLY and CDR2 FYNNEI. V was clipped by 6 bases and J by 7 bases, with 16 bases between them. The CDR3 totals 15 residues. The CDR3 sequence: CASRGGRAENSPLHF. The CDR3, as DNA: TGTGCCAGCAGAGGGGGTCGAGCGGAGAATTCACCCCTCCACTTT. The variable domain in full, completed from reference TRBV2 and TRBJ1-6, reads EPEVTQTPSHQVTQMGQEVILRCVPISNHLYFYWYRQILGQKVEFLVSFYNNEISEKSEIFDDQFSVERPDGSNFTLKIRSTKLEDSAMYFCASRGGRAENSPLHFGNGTRLTVT.

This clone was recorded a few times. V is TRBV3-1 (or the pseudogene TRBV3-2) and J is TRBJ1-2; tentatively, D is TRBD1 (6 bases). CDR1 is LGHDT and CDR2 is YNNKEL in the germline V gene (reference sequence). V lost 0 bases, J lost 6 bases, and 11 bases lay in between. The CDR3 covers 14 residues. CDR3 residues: CASSQERGANGYTF. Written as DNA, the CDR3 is TGTGCCAGCAGCCAAGAGCGGGGGGCTAATGGCTACACCTTC.

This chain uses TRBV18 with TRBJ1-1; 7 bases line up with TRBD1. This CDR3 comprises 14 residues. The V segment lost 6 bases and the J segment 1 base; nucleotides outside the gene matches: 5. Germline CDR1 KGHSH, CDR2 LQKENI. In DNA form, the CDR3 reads TGTGCCAGCTCGGCTGGGACAGCGAACACTGAAGCTTTCTTT. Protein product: CASSAGTANTEAFF.